Detailed here is one TCR beta chain. The target of this receptor is not known. The junction does not match germline at one end; this may be a read error. TCR beta repertoires were profiled from peripheral blood of some 13 young patients with multiple sclerosis to demonstrate the VDJtools post-analysis software. Multiple sclerosis patients were children and adolescents aged 6 to 15 years. This sample was taken from a study of post-analysis software for immune sequencing data (dated by TCRdb to between 2014 and 2016). Concerning the study at large: The recorded disease courses included relapsing-remitting, secondary progressive and progressive-relapsing multiple sclerosis, and some patients had no subtype annotation. A subset of samples was prepared in parallel using single-end sample barcoding, then pooled and co-amplified after Illumina adapter ligation. The patient repertoires were compared against 10 to 12 previously published healthy control repertoires obtained from donors aged about 6 to 26 years.

Study-level results and caveats: Direct clustering with F measure showed strong co-clustering of samples prepared in the same batch, prompting a batch-effect correction. Significantly higher frequencies in patients than in controls were found for several TRBV segments, including TRBV5-6, TRBV5-1 and TRBV20-1. The control group was slightly older than the multiple sclerosis patient group. Multiple sclerosis patients had significantly lower normalized Chao1 diversity than controls, a result that suggests substantial peripheral T-cell clonal expansion.

Library method: PCR. The sequencer listed for this sample is Illumina HiSeq 2500. To reduce PCR and sequencing biases, unique molecular identifiers were incorporated into the TCR beta cDNA libraries. Every 1 to 10 million input T cells yielded approximately 500,000 cDNA molecules, meaning each molecule approximated one T cell. Patient libraries were prepared and sequenced with the same protocol used for the earlier healthy control dataset. Samples belonging to the same batch were prepared together, multiplexed and sequenced on a shared HiSeq lane. The paper's processing steps were these. MIGEC handled the raw barcoded reads, throwing out single-read molecular identifier groups before consensus assembly and CDR3 extraction. VDJtools was used for post-analysis of the clonotype tables, and diversity was normalized by down-sampling every dataset to the size of the smallest sample. To correct batch-related cross-sample contamination, repertoire overlap clustering matched CDR3 amino acid sequences but not nucleotide sequences. The raw public reads went through TCRdb reprocessing: fastp at Q25, MiXCR clone calling, in-frame beta chains kept. Entries that share a CDR3 protein sequence are merged under the most common genes and DNA. TCRdb, not the original authors, processed these V and J calls. Recorded for this sample are 650,000 to 900,000 distinct CDR3 sequences; 46% of them occurred a single time. The ten largest clones represent 4.9% of the sample.

The germline V gene (reference sequence) specifies DFQATT as CDR1 and SNEGSKA as CDR2. From the cysteine through the phenylalanine, the CDR3 covers 13 amino acids. Solely the CDR3 DNA is kept, with 39 bases framed from the first base. This clonotype originated in a girl aged 10 to 17 with multiple sclerosis. Sequenced: blood. This sequence uses TRBV20-1 and TRBJ2-3, and 7 bases in between align with TRBD1. The CDR3 region reads CNASRGIADTQYF. The DNA sequence reads TGCAATGCTAGCAGGGGGATCGCAGATACGCAGTATTTT.